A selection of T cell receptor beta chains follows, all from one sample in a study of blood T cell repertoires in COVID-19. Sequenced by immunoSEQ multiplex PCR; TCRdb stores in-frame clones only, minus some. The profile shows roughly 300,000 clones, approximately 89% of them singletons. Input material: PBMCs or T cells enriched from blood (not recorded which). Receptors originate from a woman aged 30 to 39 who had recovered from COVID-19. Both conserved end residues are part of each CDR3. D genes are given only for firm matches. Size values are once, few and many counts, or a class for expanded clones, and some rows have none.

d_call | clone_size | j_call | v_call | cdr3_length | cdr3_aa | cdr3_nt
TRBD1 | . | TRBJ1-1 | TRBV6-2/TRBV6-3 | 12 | CASSADRPEAFF | TGTGCCAGCAGTGCGGACAGGCCTGAAGCTTTCTTT
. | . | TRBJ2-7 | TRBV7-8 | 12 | CASSQDRYLQYF | TGTGCCAGCAGCCAAGACAGGTACTTGCAGTACTTC
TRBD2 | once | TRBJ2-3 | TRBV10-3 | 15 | CAISASGGHGDTQYF | TGTGCCATCAGCGCCAGCGGGGGCCACGGAGATACGCAGTATTTT
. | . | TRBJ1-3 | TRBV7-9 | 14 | CASISGRSGNTIYF | TGTGCCAGCATTTCAGGGCGGTCTGGAAACACCATATATTTT
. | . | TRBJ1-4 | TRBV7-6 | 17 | CASRQGPHRDLNEKLFF | TGTGCCAGCAGGCAGGGGCCGCACCGGGACCTCAATGAAAAACTGTTTTTT
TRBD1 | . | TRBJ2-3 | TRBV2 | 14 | CASGRDRSTDTQYF | TGTGCCAGCGGAAGGGACAGAAGCACAGATACGCAGTATTTT
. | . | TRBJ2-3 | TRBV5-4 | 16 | CASSPGTNKGADTQYF | TGTGCCAGCAGTCCTGGGACAAACAAAGGAGCAGATACGCAGTATTTT
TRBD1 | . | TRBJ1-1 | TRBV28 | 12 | CASRRQGLRTFF | TGTGCCAGCAGGAGACAGGGGTTGAGGACTTTCTTT
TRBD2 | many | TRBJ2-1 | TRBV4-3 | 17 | CASSQEVTGGAYNEQFF | TGCGCCAGCAGCCAAGAGGTTACGGGGGGGGCTTACAATGAGCAGTTCTTC
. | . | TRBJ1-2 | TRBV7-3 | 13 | CASSPGRGYGYTF | TGTGCCAGCAGTCCCGGCAGGGGCTATGGCTACACCTTC
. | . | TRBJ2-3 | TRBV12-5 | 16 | CASGWTAGRDTDTQYF | TGTGCTAGTGGTTGGACGGCGGGACGGGACACAGATACGCAGTATTTT
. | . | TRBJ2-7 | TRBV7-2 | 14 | CASSLATSSYEQYF | TGTGCCAGCAGCTTAGCGACTAGCTCCTACGAGCAGTACTTC
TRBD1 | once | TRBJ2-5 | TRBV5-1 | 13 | CASSPTGGETQYF | TGCGCCAGCAGCCCGACAGGGGGCGAGACCCAGTACTTC
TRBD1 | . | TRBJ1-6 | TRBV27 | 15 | CASNHSGQGRSPLHF | TGTGCCAGCAACCACTCTGGACAGGGGAGGTCACCCCTCCACTTT
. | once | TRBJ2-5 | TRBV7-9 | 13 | CASSLATDPLTYF | TGTGCCAGCAGCTTAGCCACAGATCCGCTTACATACTTC
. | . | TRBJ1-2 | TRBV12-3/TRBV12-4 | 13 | CASSFKSIMGYTF | TGTGCCAGCAGTTTTAAGAGTATAATGGGCTACACCTTC
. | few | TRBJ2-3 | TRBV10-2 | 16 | CASSESLGGGTDTQYF | TGCGCCAGCAGTGAGTCGCTGGGGGGAGGCACAGATACGCAGTATTTT
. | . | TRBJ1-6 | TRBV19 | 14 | CASQGGSNNSPLHF | TGTGCCAGTCAAGGGGGATCAAATAATTCACCCCTCCACTTT
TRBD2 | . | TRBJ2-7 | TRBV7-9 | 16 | CASSLNRASGNYEQYF | TGTGCCAGCAGCTTAAATCGGGCTAGCGGCAACTACGAGCAGTACTTC
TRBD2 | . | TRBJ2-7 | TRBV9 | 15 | CASSVASGGHYEQYF | TGTGCCAGCAGCGTAGCTAGCGGGGGGCACTACGAGCAGTACTTC
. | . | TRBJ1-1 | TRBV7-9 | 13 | CASSLGRATEAFF | TGTGCCAGCAGCTTAGGCAGGGCTACTGAAGCTTTCTTT
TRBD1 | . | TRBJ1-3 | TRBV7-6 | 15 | CASSLTGVAGNTIYF | TGTGCCAGCAGCTTAACAGGGGTAGCGGGAAACACCATATATTTT
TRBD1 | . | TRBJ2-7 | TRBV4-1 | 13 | CASSQPQGNEQYF | TGCGCCAGCAGCCAGCCACAGGGGAACGAGCAGTACTTC
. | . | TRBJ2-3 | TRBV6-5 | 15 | CASKLAGAGVGTQYF | TGTGCCAGCAAGCTCGCGGGGGCCGGTGTGGGTACGCAGTATTTT
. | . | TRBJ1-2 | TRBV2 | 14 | CASRGLQGRYGYTF | TGTGCCAGCAGGGGATTACAGGGCCGGTATGGCTACACCTTC
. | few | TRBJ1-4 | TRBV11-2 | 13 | CASSVRPREKLFF | TGTGCCAGCAGCGTAAGGCCGAGGGAAAAACTGTTTTTT
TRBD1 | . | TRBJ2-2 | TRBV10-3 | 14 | CAISAGTDTGELFF | TGTGCCATCAGTGCCGGGACAGACACCGGGGAGCTGTTTTTT
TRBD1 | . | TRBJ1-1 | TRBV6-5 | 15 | CASSYSFTGVTEAFF | TGTGCCAGCAGTTACTCTTTTACAGGGGTAACTGAAGCTTTCTTT
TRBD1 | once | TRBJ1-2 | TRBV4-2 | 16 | CASSQVAAQGAGGYTF | TGTGCCAGCAGCCAAGTCGCCGCCCAGGGGGCAGGAGGCTACACCTTC
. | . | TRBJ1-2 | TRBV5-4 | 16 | CASSWTTGEISYGYTF | TGTGCCAGCAGCTGGACCACGGGGGAGATTAGCTATGGCTACACCTTC
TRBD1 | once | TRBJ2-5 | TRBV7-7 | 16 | CASSLDPGQGGETQYF | TGTGCCAGCAGCTTGGACCCGGGACAGGGTGGCGAGACCCAGTACTTC
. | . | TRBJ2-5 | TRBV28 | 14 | CASEARDIQETQYF | TGTGCCAGCGAGGCCCGGGACATCCAAGAGACCCAGTACTTC
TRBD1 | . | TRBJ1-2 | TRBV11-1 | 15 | CASSLMAGGNYGYTF | TGTGCCAGCAGCTTAATGGCAGGGGGCAACTATGGCTACACCTTC
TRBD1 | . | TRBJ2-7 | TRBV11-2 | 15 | CASSFRTGGVHEQYF | TGTGCCAGCAGCTTTAGGACAGGGGGCGTCCACGAGCAGTACTTC
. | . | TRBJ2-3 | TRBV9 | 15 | CASSPAAGPRDTQYF | TGTGCCAGCAGCCCCGCCGCGGGGCCACGAGATACGCAGTATTTT
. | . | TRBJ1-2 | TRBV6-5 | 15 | CASSLRGGNPYGYTF | TGTGCCAGCAGCCTGCGCGGAGGGAACCCCTATGGCTACACCTTC
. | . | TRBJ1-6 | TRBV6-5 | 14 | CASSYRQGNSPLHF | TGTGCCAGCAGTTACCGTCAGGGCAATTCACCCCTCCACTTT
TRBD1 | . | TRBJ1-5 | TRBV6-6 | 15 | CASKLQGGSNQPQHF | TGTGCCAGCAAGTTACAAGGGGGCAGCAATCAGCCCCAGCATTTT
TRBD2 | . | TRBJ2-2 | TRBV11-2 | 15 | CASSTSGVATGELFF | TGTGCCAGCAGCACTAGCGGGGTAGCAACCGGGGAGCTGTTTTTT
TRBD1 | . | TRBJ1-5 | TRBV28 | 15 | CASSLGTGINQPQHF | TGTGCCAGCAGTTTAGGGACAGGGATTAATCAGCCCCAGCATTTT
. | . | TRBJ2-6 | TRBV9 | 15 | CASSVEGWGDNVLTF | TGTGCCAGCAGCGTAGAGGGATGGGGGGACAACGTCCTGACTTTC
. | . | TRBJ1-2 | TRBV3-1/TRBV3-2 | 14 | CASSQLGGNYGYTF | TGTGCCAGCAGCCAATTAGGAGGGAACTATGGCTACACCTTC
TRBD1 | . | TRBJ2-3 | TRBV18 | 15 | CASSKMGQGADTQYF | TGTGCCAGCTCGAAAATGGGGCAGGGGGCAGATACGCAGTATTTT
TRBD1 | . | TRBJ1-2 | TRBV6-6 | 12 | CASGQGDYGYTF | TGTGCCAGCGGACAGGGAGACTATGGCTACACCTTC
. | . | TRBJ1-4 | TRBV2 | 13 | CASGARVNEKLFF | TGTGCCAGCGGGGCCAGGGTTAATGAAAAACTGTTTTTT
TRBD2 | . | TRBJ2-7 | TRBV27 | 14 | CASTKLGGAYEQYF | TGTGCCAGCACCAAACTCGGGGGGGCCTACGAGCAGTACTTC